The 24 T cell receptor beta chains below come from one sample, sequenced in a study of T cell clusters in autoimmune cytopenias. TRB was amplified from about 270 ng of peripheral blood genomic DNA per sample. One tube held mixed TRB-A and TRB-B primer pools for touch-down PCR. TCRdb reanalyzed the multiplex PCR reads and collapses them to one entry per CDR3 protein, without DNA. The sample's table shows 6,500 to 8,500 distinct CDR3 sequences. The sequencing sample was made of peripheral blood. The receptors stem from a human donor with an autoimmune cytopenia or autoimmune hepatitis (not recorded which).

The chain's CDR3 is CAWSVGTGVRTEAFF. The genes are TRBV30 and TRBJ1-1; lacking DNA, the TRBD1 call made by TCRdb goes unchecked. Germline assignment: CDR1 GTSNPN and CDR2 SVGIG (reference sequence). CDR3 length: 15 amino acids.

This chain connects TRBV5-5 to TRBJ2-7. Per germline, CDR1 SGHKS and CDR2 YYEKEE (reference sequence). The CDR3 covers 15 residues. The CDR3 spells CASSLAPGRLYEQYF.

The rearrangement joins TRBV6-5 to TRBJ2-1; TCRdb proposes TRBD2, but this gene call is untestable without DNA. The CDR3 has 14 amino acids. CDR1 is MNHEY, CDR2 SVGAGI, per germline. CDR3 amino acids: CASRRDVSGNEQFF.

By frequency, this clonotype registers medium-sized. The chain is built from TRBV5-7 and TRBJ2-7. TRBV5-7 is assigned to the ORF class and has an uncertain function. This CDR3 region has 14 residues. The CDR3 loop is CASSPYDLTGEQYF.

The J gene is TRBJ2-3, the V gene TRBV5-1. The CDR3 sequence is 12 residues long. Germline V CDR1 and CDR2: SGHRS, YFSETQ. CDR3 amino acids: CASSLRTDTQYF.

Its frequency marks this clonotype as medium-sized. The CDR3: CASSPQNGQGAYEQYF. The chain carries TRBV18 and TRBJ2-7; TCRdb's D gene call, TRBD1, goes unchecked for lack of DNA. Germline V gives CDR1 KGHSH, CDR2 LQKENI. The CDR3 is 16 residues long. Full variable domain (remainder filled in from reference TRBV18 and TRBJ2-7): NAGVMQNPRHLVRRRGQEARLRCSPMKGHSHVYWYRQLPEEGLKFMVYLQKENIIDESGMPKERFSAEFPKEGPSILRIQQVVRGDSAAYFCASSPQNGQGAYEQYFGPGTRLTVT.

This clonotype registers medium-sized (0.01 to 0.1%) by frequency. The chain's CDR3 is CASLQGRGYTF. J is TRBJ1-2 and V is TRBV27; no DNA is available, so the TRBD1 call from TCRdb remains unchecked. The germline CDR1 and CDR2 sequences are MNHEY and SMNVEV (reference sequence). The CDR3 has 11 residues.

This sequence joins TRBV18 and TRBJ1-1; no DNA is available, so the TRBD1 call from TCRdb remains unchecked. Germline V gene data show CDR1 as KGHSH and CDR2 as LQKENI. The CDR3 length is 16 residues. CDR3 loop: CASSPPGFRVNTEAFF.

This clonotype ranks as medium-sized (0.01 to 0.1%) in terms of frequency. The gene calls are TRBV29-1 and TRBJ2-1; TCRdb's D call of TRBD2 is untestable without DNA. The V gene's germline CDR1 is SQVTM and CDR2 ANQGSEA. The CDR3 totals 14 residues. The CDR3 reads CSVDSGTYYNEQFF.

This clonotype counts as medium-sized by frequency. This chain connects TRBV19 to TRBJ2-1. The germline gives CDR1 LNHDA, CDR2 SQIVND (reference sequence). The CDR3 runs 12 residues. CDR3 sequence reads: CASSMPSNEQFF.

The CDR3 protein is CASSSDRGYEQYF. The chain is built from TRBV6-5 and TRBJ2-7; TCRdb outputs TRBD1, but without DNA this stays unchecked. The CDR3 is made up of 13 amino acids. Germline lookup yields CDR1 MNHEY and CDR2 SVGAGI.

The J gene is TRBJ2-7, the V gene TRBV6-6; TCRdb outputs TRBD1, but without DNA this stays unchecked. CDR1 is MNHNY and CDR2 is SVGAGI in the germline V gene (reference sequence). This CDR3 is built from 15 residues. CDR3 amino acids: CASSYNRGPGYEQYF.

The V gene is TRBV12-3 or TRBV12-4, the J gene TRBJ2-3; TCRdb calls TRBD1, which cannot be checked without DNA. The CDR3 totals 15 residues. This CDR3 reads CASSSQRLSTDTQYF.

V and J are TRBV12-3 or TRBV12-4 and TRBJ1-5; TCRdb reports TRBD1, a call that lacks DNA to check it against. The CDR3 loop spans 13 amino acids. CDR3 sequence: CASSPDRYQPQHF.

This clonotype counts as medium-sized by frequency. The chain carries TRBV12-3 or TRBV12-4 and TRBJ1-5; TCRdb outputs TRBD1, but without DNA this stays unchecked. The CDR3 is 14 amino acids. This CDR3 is CASRGVGRNQPQHF.

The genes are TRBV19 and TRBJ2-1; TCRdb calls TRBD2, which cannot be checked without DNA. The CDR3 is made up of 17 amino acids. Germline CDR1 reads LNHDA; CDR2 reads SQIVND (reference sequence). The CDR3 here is CASSIVIGLAGAFEQFF.

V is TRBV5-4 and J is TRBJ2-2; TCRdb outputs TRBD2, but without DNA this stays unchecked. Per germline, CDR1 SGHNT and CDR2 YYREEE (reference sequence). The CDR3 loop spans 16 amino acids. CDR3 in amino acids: CASSYIAGMNTGELFF.

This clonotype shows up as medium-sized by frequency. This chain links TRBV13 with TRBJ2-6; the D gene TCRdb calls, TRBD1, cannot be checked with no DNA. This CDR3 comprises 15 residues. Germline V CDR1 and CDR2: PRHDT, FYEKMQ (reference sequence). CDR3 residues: CASSLVVLSANVLTF.

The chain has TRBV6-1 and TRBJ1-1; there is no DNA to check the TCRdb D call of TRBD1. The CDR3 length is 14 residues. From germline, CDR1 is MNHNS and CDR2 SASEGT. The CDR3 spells CASRWTGENTEAFF.

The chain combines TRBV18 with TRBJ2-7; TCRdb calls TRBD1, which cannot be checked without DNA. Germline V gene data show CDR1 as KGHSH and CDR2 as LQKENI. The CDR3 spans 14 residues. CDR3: CASSTGTGFYEQYF. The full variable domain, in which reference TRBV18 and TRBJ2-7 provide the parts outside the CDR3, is NAGVMQNPRHLVRRRGQEARLRCSPMKGHSHVYWYRQLPEEGLKFMVYLQKENIIDESGMPKERFSAEFPKEGPSILRIQQVVRGDSAAYFCASSTGTGFYEQYFGPGTRLTVT.

This CDR3 is CASSMQNSPLHF. This chain uses TRBV19 with TRBJ1-6. Germline CDR1 reads LNHDA; CDR2 reads SQIVND (reference sequence). This CDR3 has 12 residues.

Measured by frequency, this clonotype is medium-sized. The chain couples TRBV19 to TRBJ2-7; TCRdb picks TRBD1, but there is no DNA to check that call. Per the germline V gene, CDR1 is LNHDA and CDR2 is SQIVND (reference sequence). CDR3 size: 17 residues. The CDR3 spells CASSPSTGTGRSYEQYF.

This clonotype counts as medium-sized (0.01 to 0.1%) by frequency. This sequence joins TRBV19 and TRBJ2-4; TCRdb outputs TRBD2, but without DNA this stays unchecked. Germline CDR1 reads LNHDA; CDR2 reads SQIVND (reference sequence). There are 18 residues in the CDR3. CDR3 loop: CASTLTGLSIFAKNIQYF.

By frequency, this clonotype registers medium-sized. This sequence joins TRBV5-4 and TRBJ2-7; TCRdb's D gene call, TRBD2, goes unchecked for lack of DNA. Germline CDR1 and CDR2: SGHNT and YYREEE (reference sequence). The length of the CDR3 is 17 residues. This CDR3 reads CASSWGASGRLSYEQYF.